These 12 T cell receptor beta chains originate from one sample sequenced in a study of PD-1 blockade in classical Hodgkin lymphoma. Brentuximab vedotin exposure varied among the patients, all of whom had relapsed after autologous stem cell transplantation. Purification of CD4+ T cells from thawed PBMCs was performed via magnetic negative selection. Repertoires were generated with immunoSEQ multiplex PCR, while TCRdb's copy carries only in-frame clones and drops some. The sample holds some 35,000 clones; about 93% are singletons and the top ten take around 0.21%. The sample consisted of CD4+ T cells from blood, taken at baseline. These receptors were obtained from a human donor with classical Hodgkin lymphoma.

The CDR3 bases are TGCGCCAGCAGCCAAGAGGAAAGCGGTAAGCGGGAGGACTTGGATGAGCAGTTCTTC. The encoded protein is CASSQEESGKREDLDEQFF. The V call is TRBV4-1, the J call TRBJ2-1; 9 nucleotides agree with TRBD2. The V gene's germline CDR1 is MGHRA and CDR2 YSYEKL. The CDR3 consists of 19 residues. Trimming at V came to 0 bases and at J to 8 bases, leaving 17 bases not matched to a gene.

The chain couples TRBV19 to TRBJ2-3; possible D gene TRBD2, 5 bases. CDR1 is LNHDA, CDR2 SQIVND, per germline (reference sequence). The CDR3 sequence is 18 residues long. Trimming took 1 base from V and 6 from J, leaving 23 bases between them. CDR3 sequence: CASSIGVASGPVFDTQYF. The CDR3 nucleotides read TGTGCCAGTAGTATAGGGGTGGCAAGCGGTCCTGTATTCGATACGCAGTATTTT.

The chain combines TRBV4-1 with TRBJ1-5; 8 nucleotides match TRBD1. The CDR3 runs 15 residues. CDR1 MGHRA and CDR2 YSYEKL come from the germline V gene. The V gene end was trimmed by 3 bases and the J gene end by 9 bases; junction bases not matched to a gene: 10. CDR3 nucleotide sequence: TGCGCCAGCAGCCAGGAGGACAGGGACGAGCGGCCCCAGCATTTT. Amino acids: CASSQEDRDERPQHF.

The rearrangement joins TRBV2 to TRBJ1-2; TRBD1 aligns across 7 bases. Trimming removed 6 bases from V and 0 bases from J; junction bases left unmatched: 7. The CDR3 has 15 amino acids. CDR1 is SNHLY, CDR2 FYNNEI, per germline. For the CDR3, the DNA is TGTGCCAGCAGGGAATGGCAGGGGGCTAACTATGGCTACACCTTC. Residues: CASREWQGANYGYTF.

V and J are TRBV30 and TRBJ1-5, with 8 bases matching TRBD1. Per germline, CDR1 GTSNPN and CDR2 SVGIG (reference sequence). J gave up 2 bases and V 3 bases, and 6 bases lay outside the gene matches. The CDR3 extends over 15 amino acids. The CDR3 here is CAWSTPGGGNQPQHF. As DNA, the CDR3 is TGTGCCTGGAGCACCCCAGGGGGCGGCAATCAGCCCCAGCATTTT.

The table lists this clone with a count of one. V and J are TRBV5-1 and TRBJ2-5; D not resolved. Trimming removed 0 bases from V and 4 bases from J, with 7 bases in between. There are 13 residues in the CDR3. Germline CDR1 and CDR2: SGHRS and YFSETQ. This CDR3 is CASSLGGGETQYF. The CDR3, as DNA: TGCGCCAGCAGCTTGGGAGGTGGAGAGACCCAGTACTTC.

V and J are TRBV9 and TRBJ2-5, with TRBD2 as a possible D gene (6 bases). Germline CDR1 is SGDLS and CDR2 is YYNGEE. V lost 4 bases and J 2 bases, leaving 18 bases between the germline ends. The CDR3 has 16 residues. For the CDR3, the DNA is TGTGCCAGCAGCCGGGGGACCAGAGGGATACAAGAGACCCAGTACTTC. It encodes CASSRGTRGIQETQYF.

J is TRBJ2-2 and V is TRBV5-1; 9 positions match TRBD2. Per germline, CDR1 SGHRS and CDR2 YFSETQ. The V gene end was trimmed by 0 bases and the J gene end by 0 bases; junction bases not matched to a gene: 6. There are 18 residues in the CDR3. For the CDR3, the DNA is TGCGCCAGCAGCTTGGCCCACCGGACTAGCGCGAACACCGGGGAGCTGTTTTTT. Its protein is CASSLAHRTSANTGELFF.

V and J are TRBV7-2 and TRBJ2-7, with D possibly matching TRBD2 (6 bases). V shed 5 bases and J shed 0 bases, with 11 bases lying between them. Germline loops: CDR1 SGHTA, CDR2 FQGNSA. This CDR3 comprises 14 residues. This CDR3 reads CASSLGGTSYEQYF. The CDR3 DNA reads TGTGCCAGCAGCCTTGGCGGGACCTCCTACGAGCAGTACTTC.

This chain joins TRBV4-2 and TRBJ2-3; 12 bases agree with TRBD2. This CDR3 is 15 amino acids long. Germline V gene data show CDR1 as LGHNA and CDR2 as YNFKEQ. V dropped 10 bases and J dropped 1; count of bases not matched to a gene: 6. The CDR3 DNA reads TGTGCCACCGCCAGACTAGCGGGAGGCACAGATACGCAGTATTTT. Its protein is CATARLAGGTDTQYF.

The chain carries TRBV5-3 and TRBJ1-5; TRBD1 aligns across 9 bases. TRBV5-3 is classed as an ORF, of uncertain function. With V trimmed by 4 bases and J by 5 bases, 7 bases remained unmatched. CDR3 length equals 15 residues. CDR3 in DNA: TGTGCCAGAAGCCGGACAGGGGAGGGGGATCAGCCCCAGCATTTT. It specifies CARSRTGEGDQPQHF.

The CDR3 region is CASSKGLDRVHGYTF. In nucleotides, the CDR3 is TGTGCCAGCAGCAAAGGGTTGGACAGAGTTCATGGCTACACCTTC. The rearrangement links TRBV21-1 to TRBJ1-2; the table's D call of TRBD1 was not tested on the DNA. TRBV21-1 represents a pseudogene. The CDR3 contains 15 residues.